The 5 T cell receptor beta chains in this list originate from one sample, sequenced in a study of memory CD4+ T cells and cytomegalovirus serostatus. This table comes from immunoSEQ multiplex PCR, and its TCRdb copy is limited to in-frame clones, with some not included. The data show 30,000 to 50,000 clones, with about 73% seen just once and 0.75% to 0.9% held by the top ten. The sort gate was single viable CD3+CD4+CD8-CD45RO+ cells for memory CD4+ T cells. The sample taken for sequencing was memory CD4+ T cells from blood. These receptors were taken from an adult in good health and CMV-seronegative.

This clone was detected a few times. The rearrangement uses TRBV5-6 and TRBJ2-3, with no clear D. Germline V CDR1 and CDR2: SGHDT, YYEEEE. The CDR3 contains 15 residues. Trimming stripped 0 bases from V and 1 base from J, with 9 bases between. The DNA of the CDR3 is TGTGCCAGCAGCTTGGTTGTCCGGGGCACAGATACGCAGTATTTT. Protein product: CASSLVVRGTDTQYF.

The CDR3 region has the DNA TGTGCCACCAGCAGCGACGGTAAGAACACTGAAGCTTTCTTT. It translates to CATSSDGKNTEAFF. The chain combines TRBV15 with TRBJ1-1; D not certain. Trimming pared 3 bases from V and 1 base from J, leaving 9 bases between. The CDR3 totals 14 residues. Per the germline V gene, CDR1 is LNHNV and CDR2 is YYDKDF (reference sequence).

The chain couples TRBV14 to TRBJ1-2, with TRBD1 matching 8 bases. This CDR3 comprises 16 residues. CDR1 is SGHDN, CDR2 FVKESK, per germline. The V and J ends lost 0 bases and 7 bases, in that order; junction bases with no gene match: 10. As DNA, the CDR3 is TGTGCCAGCAGCCAAGAAATACAGGGGGGAATAGGTGGCTACACCTTC. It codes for CASSQEIQGGIGGYTF.

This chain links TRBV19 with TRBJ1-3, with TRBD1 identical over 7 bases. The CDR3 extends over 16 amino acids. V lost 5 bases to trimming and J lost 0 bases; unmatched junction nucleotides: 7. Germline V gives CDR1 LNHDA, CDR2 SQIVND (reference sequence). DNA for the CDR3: TGTGCCAGTAGTTCCCCCGGGACAGCCTCTGGAAACACCATATATTTT. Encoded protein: CASSSPGTASGNTIYF.

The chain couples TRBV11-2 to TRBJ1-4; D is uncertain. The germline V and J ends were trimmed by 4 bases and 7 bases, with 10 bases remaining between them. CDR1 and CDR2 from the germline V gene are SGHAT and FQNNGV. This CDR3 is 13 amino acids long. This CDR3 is CASSSARSEKLFF. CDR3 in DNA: TGTGCCAGCAGCTCCGCGAGGAGTGAAAAACTGTTTTTT.